The 17 T cell receptor beta chains below were found in one sample sequenced in a study of T cells after yellow fever vaccination. TCRdb re-analysed the 5' RACE reads in MiXCR, keeping a single row per CDR3 protein. Of 100,000 to 150,000 distinct CDR3 sequences in the sample, almost 9% were seen once. The starting material was CD8+ T cells sorted from PBMCs, obtained on the day of the yellow fever booster vaccination. Receptors were obtained from a man between 18 and 29 years old who received the YFV17D yellow fever vaccine.

This clonotype was detected many times. V and J are TRBV12-3 or TRBV12-4 and TRBJ2-1; tentatively, D is TRBD1 (6 bases). Trimming left V 5 bases short and J 7 bases short, with 15 bases between. This CDR3 spans 14 amino acids. The CDR3 is CASSGPGVRNEQFF. DNA of the CDR3: TGTGCCAGCAGTGGACCAGGGGTCAGGAATGAGCAGTTCTTC.

This chain links TRBV7-6 with TRBJ1-1; D gene ambiguous. Trimming removed 5 bases from V and 3 bases from J, with 13 bases in between. The CDR3 sequence is 14 residues long. CDR1 and CDR2 from the germline V gene are SGHVS and FNYEAQ. CDR3 region: CASSRTLRDTEAFF. CDR3 DNA: TGTGCCAGCAGCCGGACCCTTAGGGACACTGAAGCTTTCTTT.

The chain recombines TRBV19 with TRBJ1-5, with D perhaps matching TRBD1 (5 bases). The germline CDR1 and CDR2 sequences are LNHDA and SQIVND (reference sequence). V shed 9 bases and J shed 4 bases, with 13 bases lying between them. CDR3 size: 13 residues. The CDR3 bases are TGTGCCAGCACGGGGGGTTGGAATCAGCCCCAGCATTTT. Amino acid sequence: CASTGGWNQPQHF.

In its sample, this clonotype was seen a few times. This chain uses TRBV6-6 with TRBJ2-7; 10 bases map to TRBD2. Germline values: CDR1 MNHNY, CDR2 SVGAGI (reference sequence). The CDR3 loop spans 15 amino acids. The J segment lost 2 bases and the V segment lost 2 bases, leaving 3 bases of the junction unmatched. The chain's CDR3 is CASSYLAGATYEQYF. CDR3 in DNA: TGTGCCAGCAGTTACCTAGCGGGGGCGACCTACGAGCAGTACTTC.

The chain couples TRBV27 to TRBJ1-1; perhaps TRBD1 as D (5 bases). The CDR3 covers 13 residues. V dropped 8 bases and J dropped 4 bases, with 14 bases sitting between them. Germline lookup yields CDR1 MNHEY and CDR2 SMNVEV (reference sequence). The chain's CDR3 is CASVPLGGTEAFF. Here the CDR3 DNA reads TGTGCCAGCGTACCCTTGGGGGGCACTGAAGCTTTCTTT.

This clonotype was found many times. The V call is TRBV7-8, the J call TRBJ2-5; perhaps TRBD1 as D (6 bases). The CDR3 has 13 residues. V was clipped by 7 bases and J by 4 bases, with 13 bases between them. The germline CDR1 and CDR2 sequences are SGHVS and FQNEAQ. The chain's CDR3 is CASTKPRGETQYF. The CDR3 DNA reads TGTGCCAGCACCAAACCCAGGGGAGAGACCCAGTACTTC.

The gene calls are TRBV12-3 or TRBV12-4 and TRBJ1-1; 7 bases match TRBD1. With 5 bases clipped from V and 7 bases from J, the junction kept 7 bases outside the gene matches. The CDR3 length is 13 residues. The DNA of the CDR3 is TGTGCCAGCAGTATGACAGGGACAAGTGAAGCTTTCTTT. This gives the protein CASSMTGTSEAFF.

This clonotype was found a few times. This chain joins TRBV7-9 and TRBJ2-7, with D unclear. The germline V and J ends were trimmed by 5 bases and 3 bases, with 11 bases remaining between them. Germline V gene lookup returns CDR1 SEHNR and CDR2 FQNEAQ (reference sequence). This CDR3 region has 13 residues. DNA of the CDR3: TGTGCCAGCAGCCCAGTAGGTGGCTACGAGCAGTACGTC. Amino acids: CASSPVGGYEQYV.

J is TRBJ1-1 and V is TRBV4-1, with D possibly being TRBD1 (6 bases). The ends were cut back, 4 bases at V and 8 bases at J, with 17 bases in the middle. Germline-derived CDR1 and CDR2 are MGHRA and YSYEKL. CDR3 size: 14 residues. Here the CDR3 reads CASSPSGGEGEAFF. The CDR3 DNA reads as TGCGCCAGCAGCCCGTCCGGGGGCGAGGGGGAAGCTTTCTTT.

This clonotype was recorded a few times. The chain is built from TRBV28 and TRBJ1-2; D is unresolved. Trimming stripped 10 bases from V and 1 base from J, with 19 bases between. Germline V gene sequence: CDR1 MDHEN, CDR2 SYDVKM. The CDR3 totals 15 residues. CDR3 nucleotide sequence: TGTGCCATCCAGCCCCAGGAAAGTGATAACTATGGCTACACCTTC. This encodes CAIQPQESDNYGYTF.

The V call is TRBV9, the J call TRBJ2-7; D is unresolved. Looked up from germline, CDR1 is SGDLS and CDR2 is YYNGEE. The CDR3 is made up of 12 amino acids. The V gene lost 1 base and the J gene lost 6 bases, with 8 bases spanning the gap. Here the CDR3 DNA reads TGTGCCAGCAGCGTACTCGGCGGCGAGCAGTACTTC. This gives the protein CASSVLGGEQYF.

The chain joins TRBV5-5 to TRBJ2-5, with 9 nucleotides matching TRBD1. Trimming at V came to 7 bases and at J to 2 bases, leaving 9 bases not matched to a gene. CDR1 is SGHKS, CDR2 YYEKEE, per germline (reference sequence). The length of the CDR3 is 15 residues. CDR3 in amino acids: CASGIRDREQETQYF. The DNA for the CDR3 is TGTGCCAGCGGAATTCGGGACAGGGAACAAGAGACCCAGTACTTC.

Many counts were recorded for this clonotype. The rearrangement joins TRBV4-3 to TRBJ1-3; D possibly corresponds to TRBD1 (5 bases). This CDR3 is built from 15 residues. Germline V gene lookup returns CDR1 LGHNA and CDR2 YSLEER. Trimming took 0 bases from V and 3 from J, leaving 9 bases between them. The DNA of the CDR3 is TGCGCCAGCAGCCAAGATGGGGCGGATGGAAACACCATATATTTT. It encodes CASSQDGADGNTIYF.

The rearrangement uses TRBV7-2 and TRBJ2-3; a possible D gene is TRBD2 (7 bases). The CDR3 loop spans 17 amino acids. Trimming left V 0 bases short and J 4 bases short, with 17 bases between. Germline CDR1 SGHTA, CDR2 FQGNSA. Here the CDR3 DNA reads TGTGCCAGCAGCTTAGCGAGGGGGGGCCATCTCGCAGATACGCAGTATTTT. This translates into CASSLARGGHLADTQYF.

This clonotype occurred a few times. The rearrangement links TRBV4-1 to TRBJ2-5, with D uncertain. The CDR3 is made up of 15 amino acids. With 2 bases removed from V and 5 bases from J, the gap between germline ends came to 15 bases. Germline V CDR1 and CDR2: MGHRA, YSYEKL. The CDR3, as DNA: TGCGCCAGCAGCCAACTGAACCCCTCGCGTGAGACCCAGTACTTC. Its protein product is CASSQLNPSRETQYF.

The J gene is TRBJ2-2, the V gene TRBV6-2 or TRBV6-3; no clear D. V was clipped by 3 bases and J by 1 base, with 6 bases between them. Germline V CDR1 and CDR2: MNHEY, SVGEGT. The CDR3 extends over 14 amino acids. The CDR3 DNA reads as TGTGCCAGCAGTTATTTGGTGAACACCGGGGAGCTGTTTTTT. Protein product: CASSYLVNTGELFF.

This clonotype was seen a few times. The chain employs TRBV4-3 and TRBJ2-1; the D gene is possibly TRBD2 (6 bases). With 2 bases removed from V and 8 bases from J, the gap between germline ends came to 16 bases. Germline values: CDR1 LGHNA, CDR2 YSLEER. The CDR3 extends over 15 amino acids. The CDR3: CASSQRPHWGDEQFF. Here the CDR3 DNA reads TGCGCCAGCAGCCAAAGGCCGCACTGGGGGGATGAGCAGTTCTTC.